The 27 T cell receptor beta chains below come from one sample, sequenced in a study of T cells in Graves' hyperthyroidism and ophthalmopathy (dated by TCRdb to between 2018 and 2021). The library relied on multiplex PCR. Reads for this sample came from an Illumina HiSeq 2000. TCR beta CDR3 regions were amplified from RNA transcripts. The TCR CDR3 was subjected to a first round of RT-PCR using the HTBI primer set and the Qiagen OneStep RT-PCR kit. The raw public data were reprocessed by TCRdb itself: fastp quality trimming at Q25, MiXCR clonotype calling, in-frame beta chains only. Each record represents a unique CDR3 protein, reported with the most common genes and DNA among its rows. Present in this sample are 390,000 or so distinct CDR3 sequences, roughly 15% of which were seen just once. The ten largest clones take up 13% of the sample. Sequences were obtained from blood. The receptors were sampled from a man aged 18 to 29 with Graves' ophthalmopathy.

This chain connects TRBV19 to TRBJ1-4; 8 nucleotides match TRBD1. In germline, CDR1 is LNHDA, CDR2 SQIVND (reference sequence). This CDR3 is built from 16 residues. V was pared by 6 bases and J by 4 bases, with 10 bases of the junction left unmatched. The CDR3 region has the DNA TGTGCCAGTAGCAACCCTGGACAGGGTGGTAATGAAAAACTGTTTTTT. It yields the protein CASSNPGQGGNEKLFF.

This clonotype was seen at least ten times. The genes are TRBV11-2 and TRBJ1-2; 8 bases agree with TRBD1. Germline CDR1 is SGHAT and CDR2 is FQNNGV. The J segment lost 3 bases and the V segment lost 5 bases, leaving 14 bases of the junction unmatched. The CDR3 covers 17 residues. The CDR3 sequence is CASSQLGDRQGHYGYTF. DNA for the CDR3: TGTGCCAGCAGCCAGCTGGGGGACCGACAGGGGCACTATGGCTACACCTTC.

Worth noting for this clonotype: A much larger clone sits a single nucleotide away, making a read error possible. Because the CDR3 is missing its conserved closing phenylalanine or tryptophan, this is likely a read error. The genes are TRBV30 and TRBJ2-7; D unclear. Germline V CDR1 and CDR2: GTSNPN, SVGIG (reference sequence). Between the trimmed V and J ends, which lost 1 base and 4 bases, there was a span of 5 bases. The CDR3 totals 11 residues. CDR3 sequence reads: CAWSGPYEQYL. As DNA, the CDR3 is TGTGCCTGGAGTGGGCCTTACGAGCAGTACCTC.

The CDR3 coding sequence is TGTGCCAGCAGCTACGACCGGGACAGAGATTACGAGCAGTACTTC. As protein: CASSYDRDRDYEQYF. The rearrangement links TRBV11-2 to TRBJ2-7, with TRBD1 identical over 7 bases. The CDR3 contains 15 residues. V dropped 4 bases and J dropped 4; count of bases not matched to a gene: 10. CDR1 SGHAT and CDR2 FQNNGV come from the germline V gene.

This clonotype was counted a few times. The chain combines TRBV30 with TRBJ1-6; 8 nucleotides line up with TRBD1. Germline-derived CDR1 and CDR2 are GTSNPN and SVGIG (reference sequence). The trim removed 2 bases at V and 5 bases at J, leaving 5 bases unmatched. CDR3 length: 15 residues. The CDR3: CAWSYRDRNNSPLHF. DNA of the CDR3: TGTGCCTGGAGTTACCGGGACAGGAATAATTCACCCCTCCACTTT. Variable domain in full (rest from reference TRBV30 and TRBJ1-6): SQTIHQWPATLVQPVGSPLSLECTVEGTSNPNLYWYRQAAGRGLQLLFYSVGIGQISSEVPQNLSASRPQDRQFILSSKKLLLSDSGFYLCAWSYRDRNNSPLHFGNGTRLTVT.

Many counts were recorded for this clonotype. V gene TRBV6-1 combines with J gene TRBJ2-7; D may be TRBD1 (6 bases). This CDR3 has 17 residues. V dropped 1 base and J dropped 3 bases, with 19 bases sitting between them. CDR1 is MNHNS, CDR2 SASEGT, per germline. The CDR3 sequence: CASSEGGGHPLFYEQYF. The CDR3 coding sequence is TGTGCCAGCAGTGAAGGTGGGGGCCACCCACTTTTCTACGAGCAGTACTTC.

This chain links TRBV19 with TRBJ1-5; no clear D. Trimming stripped 4 bases from V and 0 bases from J, with 10 bases between. The germline gives CDR1 LNHDA, CDR2 SQIVND (reference sequence). This CDR3 has 15 residues. CDR3 DNA sequence: TGTGCCAGTAGTACCACAAGCGATAGCAATCAGCCCCAGCATTTT. Protein: CASSTTSDSNQPQHF.

The chain links TRBV12-3 or TRBV12-4 to TRBJ2-5, with D tentatively TRBD1 (6 bases). This CDR3 is built from 14 residues. Trimming removed 6 bases from V and 4 bases from J, with 15 bases in between. The DNA of the CDR3 is TGTGCCAGCAGCCCATGGGGGCAGCTAGAGACCCAGTACTTC. It is translated as CASSPWGQLETQYF.

This clonotype was observed many times. This rearrangement joins TRBV20-1 to TRBJ1-6, with 7 bases aligning to TRBD1. The J segment lost 11 bases and the V segment lost 6 bases, leaving 10 bases of the junction unmatched. CDR3 size: 13 residues. Per the germline V gene, CDR1 is DFQATT and CDR2 is SNEGSKA (reference sequence). The CDR3: CSAKGEQGTPLHF. Here the CDR3 DNA reads TGCAGTGCCAAGGGGGAACAGGGGACACCCCTCCACTTT.

The CDR3 loop reads CASSRTGGFAGEQFF. DNA for the CDR3: TGCGCCAGCAGCCGGACAGGGGGGTTTGCTGGTGAGCAGTTCTTC. The J gene is TRBJ2-1, the V gene TRBV5-1, with 10 bases matching TRBD1. Germline V gene sequence: CDR1 SGHRS, CDR2 YFSETQ. The J segment lost 9 bases and the V segment lost 4 bases, leaving 10 bases of the junction unmatched. The CDR3 extends over 15 amino acids.

This clonotype was picked up many times. CDR3 in DNA: TGTGCCAGCAGGCGAGGGGAATACAATGAGCAGTTCTTC. Translating gives CASRRGEYNEQFF. J is TRBJ2-1 and V is TRBV7-8, with D perhaps assigned TRBD1 or TRBD2 (5 bases each). The CDR3 runs 13 residues. Trimming took off 6 bases at V and 4 bases at J, with 10 bases between the two ends. Germline CDR1 and CDR2: SGHVS and FQNEAQ.

V is TRBV3-1 and J is TRBJ2-3; perhaps TRBD1 as D (5 bases). With 5 bases removed from V and 4 bases from J, the gap between germline ends came to 16 bases. Germline assignment: CDR1 LGHDT and CDR2 YNNKEL (reference sequence). The CDR3 sequence is 15 residues long. CDR3 nucleotides: TGTGCCAGCAGCTCGGACACCCTCACATCAGATACGCAGTATTTT. Encoded protein: CASSSDTLTSDTQYF.

The chain uses TRBV5-1 and TRBJ2-2, with 11 nucleotides matching TRBD1. The CDR3 is 16 amino acids. The J segment lost 6 bases and the V segment lost 4 bases, leaving 8 bases of the junction unmatched. Germline V lookup: CDR1 SGHRS, CDR2 YFSETQ. The CDR3 DNA sequence: TGCGCCAGCAGCGATTGGGACAGGGGGATCGCCGGGGAGCTGTTTTTT. It encodes CASSDWDRGIAGELFF.

The chain uses TRBV11-1 and TRBJ1-4; D call uncertain. Trimming removed 3 bases from V and 4 bases from J, with 6 bases in between. The CDR3 has 13 residues. Germline values: CDR1 SGHAT, CDR2 FQDESV (reference sequence). This CDR3 reads CASSFGVNEKLFF. CDR3 DNA: TGTGCCAGCAGCTTTGGAGTTAATGAAAAACTGTTTTTT.

The genes are TRBV5-8 and TRBJ1-2; no clear D gene. CDR1 and CDR2 from the germline V gene are SGHTS and YDEGEE. V was pared by 0 bases and J by 0 bases, with 3 bases between. CDR3 length: 13 residues. The CDR3 bases are TGTGCCAGCAGCTTGGAGCCTAACTATGGCTACACCTTC. Its translation: CASSLEPNYGYTF.

This clonotype was recorded a few times. A much more abundant neighbour one base away suggests this may be a read error. The chain is built from TRBV7-2 and TRBJ2-1; the match to TRBD2 covers 12 bases. The V gene's germline CDR1 is SGHTA and CDR2 FQGNSA. The CDR3 has 20 residues. CDR3 loop: CASSALLAGGLLSSYNEQLF. CDR3 nucleotide sequence: TGTGCCAGCAGCGCATTACTAGCGGGAGGCCTCCTCTCCTCCTACAATGAGCAGCTCTTC.

There are many counts of this clonotype. The chain combines TRBV29-1 with TRBJ2-3; 7 bases match TRBD2. The CDR3 is 13 residues long. Trimming took 3 bases from V and 2 from J; bases not matched to a gene: 2. Germline V gene data show CDR1 as SQVTM and CDR2 as ANQGSEA. CDR3 nucleotide sequence: TGCAGCGTTGACCGGGGGGACACAGATACGCAGTATTTT. Its translation is CSVDRGDTDTQYF.

The V call is TRBV5-4, the J call TRBJ1-4; D is possibly TRBD1 (6 bases). This CDR3 region has 16 residues. The germline gives CDR1 SGHNT, CDR2 YYREEE (reference sequence). V dropped 4 bases and J dropped 0 bases, with 13 bases sitting between them. This CDR3 is CASSMKQGATNEKLFF. CDR3 DNA sequence: TGTGCCAGCAGCATGAAACAGGGCGCAACTAATGAAAAACTGTTTTTT.

This clonotype was observed many times. The chain combines TRBV7-9 with TRBJ2-5; 8 positions agree with TRBD1. CDR1 SEHNR and CDR2 FQNEAQ come from the germline V gene (reference sequence). The V segment lost 5 bases and the J segment 2 bases; nucleotides outside the gene matches: 10. The CDR3 is 16 residues long. The CDR3 region has the DNA TGTGCCAGCAGCGGCTACCGGGACAGGCTTCAAGAGACCCAGTACTTC. Residues: CASSGYRDRLQETQYF.

The table lists this clonotype with many counts. Written as DNA, the CDR3 is TGTGCCAGCAGTGAGAATTATGGCTATGGCTACACCTTC. Protein sequence: CASSENYGYGYTF. The chain employs TRBV6-1 and TRBJ1-2; unclear D gene. The CDR3 sequence is 13 residues long. Trimming took 3 bases from V and 4 from J, leaving 9 bases between them. Germline V lookup: CDR1 MNHNS, CDR2 SASEGT.

This chain links TRBV30 with TRBJ2-1; 12 bases line up with TRBD2. The CDR3 sequence is 15 residues long. CDR1 GTSNPN and CDR2 SVGIG come from the germline V gene (reference sequence). Unmatched junction bases numbered 10, after V lost 4 bases and J lost 9 bases. CDR3 bases: TGTGCCTGGAAACATGGACTAGCGGGAAGGGGTGAGCAGTTCTTC. Its translation: CAWKHGLAGRGEQFF.

The chain joins TRBV5-1 to TRBJ2-3, with 11 bases aligning to TRBD2. The V segment lost 4 bases and the J segment 4 bases; nucleotides outside the gene matches: 5. Germline CDR1 is SGHRS and CDR2 is YFSETQ. This CDR3 comprises 15 residues. The CDR3 spells CASSPGGLAADTQYF. CDR3 sequence (DNA): TGCGCCAGCAGCCCTGGGGGACTAGCGGCAGATACGCAGTATTTT.

This chain connects TRBV7-6 to TRBJ2-1; 11 bases agree with TRBD2. The germline V gene has CDR1 SGHVS and CDR2 FNYEAQ. CDR3 length: 18 residues. The V gene end was trimmed by 1 base and the J gene end by 5 bases; junction bases not matched to a gene: 10. This CDR3 is CASSLGREGLADDNEQFF. The CDR3 bases are TGTGCCAGCAGCTTAGGTAGGGAGGGACTAGCGGATGACAATGAGCAGTTCTTC.

CDR3 nucleotides: TGTGCCAGCAGTTTAGGCAGGGAGAGGAAGTTCAATGAGCAGTTCTTC. Encoded protein: CASSLGRERKFNEQFF. The gene calls are TRBV28 and TRBJ2-1; the D gene could be TRBD1 or TRBD2 (5 bases each). The germline gives CDR1 MDHEN, CDR2 SYDVKM. CDR3 length equals 16 residues. V lost 2 bases and J lost 6, with 17 bases in between.

This clonotype was observed many times. V gene TRBV5-6 combines with J gene TRBJ1-2; D possibly corresponds to TRBD1 (6 bases). In germline, CDR1 is SGHDT, CDR2 YYEEEE. The CDR3 totals 13 residues. V lost 4 bases and J lost 8, with 15 bases in between. The CDR3 sequence: CASSRNRVDGYTF. The CDR3, as DNA: TGTGCCAGCAGCCGGAACAGGGTTGACGGCTACACCTTC. The variable domain in full, with the rest retrieved from reference TRBV5-6 and TRBJ1-2, is DAGVTQSPTHLIKTRGQQVTLRCSPKSGHDTVSWYQQALGQGPQFIFQYYEEEERQRGNFPDRFSGHQFPNYSSELNVNALLLGDSALYLCASSRNRVDGYTFGSGTRLTVV.

This clonotype was recorded at least ten times. The genes are TRBV13 and TRBJ2-3; 10 bases line up with TRBD2. V shed 4 bases, J shed 3 bases, and the junction held 7 bases outside the gene matches. This CDR3 comprises 16 residues. CDR1 PRHDT and CDR2 FYEKMQ come from the germline V gene (reference sequence). For the CDR3, the DNA is TGTGCCAGCAGCTCCCGGAGCGGGGGGGCTACAGATACGCAGTATTTT. It translates to CASSSRSGGATDTQYF. Together with reference TRBV13 and TRBJ2-3, the CDR3 gives the full variable domain: AAGVIQSPRHLIKEKRETATLKCYPIPRHDTVYWYQQGPGQDPQFLISFYEKMQSDKGSIPDRFSAQQFSDYHSELNMSSLELGDSALYFCASSSRSGGATDTQYFGPGTRLTVL.

This clonotype has at least ten counts. The V and J genes are TRBV2 and TRBJ2-5; D is uncertain. The CDR3 length is 13 residues. CDR1 SNHLY and CDR2 FYNNEI come from the germline V gene. Trimming removed 3 bases from V and 4 bases from J, with 9 bases in between. The CDR3 bases are TGTGCCAGCAGTGACGGCCTGGGAGAGACCCAGTACTTC. Its translation: CASSDGLGETQYF.